This T cell receptor beta chain is drawn from a study of OX40 agonist ivuxolimab in advanced cancers. Study at large: While on treatment, patients had intravenous ivuxolimab at 0.01 to 10 mg/kg every 2 weeks. Patients treated during dose escalation were battling hepatocellular carcinoma, melanoma, renal cell or head and neck cancer. Notes on the study in general: Determination of antigen specificity was not performed for the expanded peripheral T cells. Relative to CD4+ cells, CD8+ T cells on average had more expanded clones.

The length of the CDR3 is 13 residues. Trimming stripped 8 bases from V and 0 bases from J, with 7 bases between. CDR1 is SGHAT and CDR2 is FQNNGV in the germline V gene. Using immunoSEQ multiplex PCR, the repertoire was profiled, and TCRdb retains in-frame clones only, with some absent. The sample lists tens of thousands of clones; about 85% were seen once. This clone is a singleton in its sample. Its target is not known. The receptor comes from an adult with an advanced solid tumor such as melanoma, head and neck, liver or kidney cancer. The chain couples TRBV11-2 to TRBJ1-4, with a weak D call TRBD1 (5 bases). Specimen: CD4+ or CD8+ T cells sorted from blood, collected in a trial of the OX40 agonist ivuxolimab. The CDR3 bases are TGTGCCAGCTCCAGGGCAACTAATGAAAAACTGTTTTTT. This gives the protein CASSRATNEKLFF. Full variable domain (remainder filled in from reference TRBV11-2 and TRBJ1-4): EAGVAQSPRYKIIEKRQSVAFWCNPISGHATLYWYQQILGQGPKLLIQFQNNGVVDDSQLPKDRFSAERLKGVDSTLKIQPAKLEDSAVYLCASSRATNEKLFFGSGTQLSVL.